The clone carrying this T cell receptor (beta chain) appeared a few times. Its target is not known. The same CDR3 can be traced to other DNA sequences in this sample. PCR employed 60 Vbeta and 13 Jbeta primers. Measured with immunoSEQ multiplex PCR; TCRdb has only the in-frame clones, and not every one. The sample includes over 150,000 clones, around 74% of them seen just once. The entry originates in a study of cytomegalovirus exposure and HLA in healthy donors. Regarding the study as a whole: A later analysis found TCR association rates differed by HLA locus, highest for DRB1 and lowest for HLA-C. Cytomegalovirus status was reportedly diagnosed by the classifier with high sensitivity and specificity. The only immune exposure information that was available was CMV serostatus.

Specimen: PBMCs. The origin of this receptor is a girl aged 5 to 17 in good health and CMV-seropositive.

As DNA, the CDR3 is TGTGCCAGCAGCTCCCCGTTAGCGGGGGGGTTAAAGAACAATGAGCAGTTCTTC. Its protein is CASSSPLAGGLKNNEQFF. V gene TRBV7-9 combines with J gene TRBJ2-1, with TRBD2 matching over 11 bases. This CDR3 is built from 18 residues. Germline V gene sequence: CDR1 SEHNR, CDR2 FQNEAQ (reference sequence). The V and J ends lost 4 bases and 5 bases, in that order; junction bases with no gene match: 13.